These T cell receptor beta chains were read from a single sample in a study of blood T cell repertoires in COVID-19. The table came from immunoSEQ multiplex PCR; TCRdb's copy has only in-frame clones and leaves some out. The table includes 200,000 to 300,000 clones, 75% to 90% detected once. Specimen: peripheral blood. These receptors came from a woman aged 40 to 49 with acute or convalescent COVID-19. CDR3s include the opening cysteine and the closing phenylalanine or tryptophan. Fields, in order: J gene, D gene, V gene, CDR3 DNA, CDR3 protein. The D gene is left open where the match is weak.

>TRBJ1-2|TRBD1|TRBV24-1
TGTGCCACCAGTGACCTGGACAGGAACTATGGCTACACCTTC
CATSDLDRNYGYTF
>TRBJ2-3|TRBD2|TRBV5-1
TGCGCCAGCAGCTTGGGGGAGGGCGCAGATACGCAGTATTTT
CASSLGEGADTQYF
>TRBJ1-6|-|TRBV30
TGTGCCTGGAGTGTACTCGGGGGGAATTCACCCCTCCACTTT
CAWSVLGGNSPLHF
>TRBJ2-5|-|TRBV13
TGTGCCAGCAGCCAAGCAGGGGTGTGGAAAGAGACCCAGTACTTC
CASSQAGVWKETQYF
>TRBJ2-2|TRBD1|TRBV3-1/TRBV3-2
TGTGCCAGCAGCCAAGAGGGACAGGGGGCACCCGGGGAGCTGTTTTTT
CASSQEGQGAPGELFF
>TRBJ1-1|-|TRBV25-1
TGTGCCAGCAGTGAATTGGTATCGACAGGGAACACTGAAGCTTTCTTT
CASSELVSTGNTEAFF
>TRBJ1-1|-|TRBV28
TGTGCCAGCAGTTTACGACAGATCACTGAAGCTTTCTTT
CASSLRQITEAFF
>TRBJ1-3|TRBD1|TRBV11-2
TGTGCCAGCAGTGACAGGGGATCTGGAAACACCATATATTTT
CASSDRGSGNTIYF
>TRBJ1-4|-|TRBV3-1/TRBV3-2
TGTGCCAGCAGTCTCGGGACACCTAGGAATGAAAAACTGTTTTTT
CASSLGTPRNEKLFF
>TRBJ2-5|-|TRBV4-1
TGCGCCAGCAGCCAAGATCTTTCGCGGGAGACCCAGTACTTC
CASSQDLSRETQYF